A single sample is the source of the 9 T cell receptor beta chains below, sequenced in a study of blood T cells in healthy people across ages. Sample-barcoded 5' priming and a J-beta primer mix drove a second PCR of about 6 to 12 cycles. In TCRdb, the 5' RACE reads were re-called with MiXCR into one record per CDR3 protein. The table shows about 1.8 million distinct CDR3 sequences, with less than 50% occurring only once. Sequenced: blood. These receptors came from a woman between 40 and 50 years old in good health.

The chain has TRBV28 and TRBJ1-1; TRBD1 might be the D (5 bases). Deletions cut 7 bases from V and 4 bases from J, with 13 bases between. The CDR3 totals 13 residues. Germline V lookup: CDR1 MDHEN, CDR2 SYDVKM. The CDR3 coding sequence is TGTGCCAGCAATATAGGGGAGGGCACTGAAGCTTTCTTT. Its translation: CASNIGEGTEAFF.

The chain recombines TRBV7-9 with TRBJ2-5; unclear D gene. Trimming left V 1 base short and J 6 bases short, with 18 bases between. Germline V gene sequence: CDR1 SEHNR, CDR2 FQNEAQ (reference sequence). CDR3 length: 16 amino acids. CDR3 region: CASSLVGPPQPKTQYF. Here the CDR3 DNA reads TGTGCCAGCAGCTTAGTAGGCCCCCCCCAGCCCAAGACCCAGTACTTC.

This chain connects TRBV4-2 to TRBJ2-1; no clear D. Germline V lookup: CDR1 LGHNA, CDR2 YNFKEQ. The ends were cut back, 4 bases at V and 7 bases at J, with 20 bases in the middle. The CDR3 loop spans 16 amino acids. In nucleotides, the CDR3 is TGTGCCAGCAGCCCTTCCCCGCCAGGCTTCTGGAATGAGCAGTTCTTC. This codes for CASSPSPPGFWNEQFF.

The table lists this clonotype with a few counts. V usage is TRBV4-3 and J usage is TRBJ2-1, with 7 bases aligning to TRBD1. There are 16 residues in the CDR3. Looked up from germline, CDR1 is LGHNA and CDR2 is YSLEER. Trimming took 3 bases from V and 4 from J; bases not matched to a gene: 9. This CDR3 reads CASSHDDRDSYNEQFF. The CDR3 coding sequence is TGCGCCAGCAGCCACGACGACCGGGACAGTTACAATGAGCAGTTCTTC.

This clonotype was seen only a few times. V and J are TRBV7-9 and TRBJ1-2; D ambiguous. The CDR3 totals 15 residues. In germline, CDR1 is SEHNR, CDR2 FQNEAQ (reference sequence). Trimming removed 1 base at V and 5 bases at J, with 14 bases between. The CDR3 sequence is CASSLVERRQYGYTF. In nucleotides, the CDR3 is TGTGCCAGCAGCTTAGTTGAGAGGCGCCAATATGGCTACACCTTC.

This chain connects TRBV6-2 or TRBV6-3 to TRBJ2-7; 8 bases agree with TRBD1. This CDR3 contains 15 residues. V was clipped by 6 bases and J by 7 bases; unmatched bases: 14. Germline values: CDR1 MNHEY, CDR2 SVGEGT. The CDR3 DNA is TGTGCCAGCAGACGACAGGGGTCGAACTTTAATGAGCAGTACTTC. As protein: CASRRQGSNFNEQYF.

The chain recombines TRBV28 with TRBJ1-6; TRBD1 is a possible D gene (6 bases). V lost 7 bases, J lost 4 bases, and 11 bases lay in between. The CDR3 consists of 14 residues. Germline-derived CDR1 and CDR2 are MDHEN and SYDVKM. CDR3 residues: CASTGQSYNSPLHF. The CDR3 DNA is TGTGCCAGCACCGGACAGTCTTATAATTCACCCCTCCACTTT. The variable domain in full, completed from reference TRBV28 and TRBJ1-6, reads DVKVTQSSRYLVKRTGEKVFLECVQDMDHENMFWYRQDPGLGLRLIYFSYDVKMKEKGDIPEGYSVSREKKERFSLILESASTNQTSMYLCASTGQSYNSPLHFGNGTRLTVT.

The chain carries TRBV20-1 and TRBJ2-3, with 11 bases fitting TRBD1. There are 21 residues in the CDR3. In germline, CDR1 is DFQATT, CDR2 SNEGSKA (reference sequence). After removal of 4 bases from V and 2 bases from J, the junction contained 23 bases not matched to a gene. CDR3 protein: CSAIHFGGTGGTSPHTDTQYF. DNA of the CDR3: TGCAGTGCTATCCATTTCGGCGGGACAGGGGGGACCTCACCCCACACAGATACGCAGTATTTT.

This chain links TRBV4-1 with TRBJ1-3, with 11 bases aligning to TRBD1. This CDR3 comprises 15 residues. Looked up from germline, CDR1 is MGHRA and CDR2 is YSYEKL. The V gene end was trimmed by 6 bases and the J gene end by 8 bases; junction bases not matched to a gene: 9. CDR3 coding DNA: TGCGCCAGCAGTTTTACCGGACAGGGGGCAGACACCATATATTTT. Amino acids: CASSFTGQGADTIYF.